This T cell receptor beta chain was sequenced in a study of blood T cell repertoires in COVID-19. Study-wide background: Donors in the United States, Italy and Spain gave samples during acute or convalescent COVID-19. PBMCs, B-cell-depleted T cells, or T cells were the source of the cDNA or gDNA that made up the material.

Original data processing: Scientists estimated how many nucleated cells there were by amplifying reference gene primers. The data were produced by immunoSEQ multiplex PCR, yet TCRdb's version contains in-frame clones alone and is incomplete. The DNA was the basis for D and trimming; V, J and clone size are from that table. The table records around 250,000 clones, approximately 84% of them present only once. Clinical history as reported by participants underpinned cohort assignment. The sequenced sample consisted of PBMCs or T cells enriched from blood (not recorded which). This TCR was recovered from a man between 18 and 35 years old who had recovered from COVID-19.

As DNA, the CDR3 is TGTGCCAGCAGCCAAAAAAACTATGGCTACACCTTC. Protein product: CASSQKNYGYTF. The chain uses TRBV11-3 and TRBJ1-2; D is unclear. The V gene's germline CDR1 is SGHNT and CDR2 YENEEA. Trimming pared 5 bases from V and 2 bases from J, leaving 6 bases between. This CDR3 has 12 amino acids.